Each of the 18 T cell receptor beta chains below was sequenced from the same sample in a study of blood T cell repertoires in COVID-19 (dated by TCRdb to the early 2020s). Libraries were prepared through the immunoSEQ multiplex PCR assay. The table comes from immuneACCESS by way of TCRdb, which keeps in-frame sequences with V and J called. Part of the clones is missing from these tables; in studies checked, under half for an unresolved V gene and the rest for unknown reasons. Present in this sample are about 200,000 clones, 80% to 90% of which were seen just once. 0.75% to 0.95% of the sample comes from the top ten. Material: peripheral blood. Receptors were obtained from a woman in her seventies with acute or convalescent COVID-19.

The V and J genes are TRBV5-6 and TRBJ1-6, with 7 bases fitting TRBD1. The junction had 13 bases not matched to a gene; V was cut back by 0 bases and J by 10 bases. The CDR3 extends over 17 amino acids. Per the germline V gene, CDR1 is SGHDT and CDR2 is YYEEEE. CDR3 loop: CASSLASTGLRWSPLHF. The CDR3 DNA reads TGTGCCAGCAGCTTGGCCTCGACAGGGTTGAGGTGGTCACCCCTCCACTTT. The full variable domain, rest sourced from reference TRBV5-6 and TRBJ1-6, is DAGVTQSPTHLIKTRGQQVTLRCSPKSGHDTVSWYQQALGQGPQFIFQYYEEEERQRGNFPDRFSGHQFPNYSSELNVNALLLGDSALYLCASSLASTGLRWSPLHFGNGTRLTVT.

The chain combines TRBV21-1 with TRBJ1-4. TRBV21-1 is tagged as a pseudogene. The CDR3 contains 22 residues. Here the CDR3 DNA reads TGTGCCAGCAGCAAAGTCCGGGACTTCACCCCTTTATCCCCCTCTGGAGGTGAAAAACTGTTTTTT. It is translated as CASSKVRDFTPLSPSGGEKLFF.

J is TRBJ1-3 and V is TRBV28; 9 bases agree with TRBD1. V lost 7 bases and J lost 2; bases outside the gene matches: 3. This CDR3 contains 14 residues. Germline values: CDR1 MDHEN, CDR2 SYDVKM. The DNA for the CDR3 is TGTGCCAGCACATACAGGGGGCCTGGAAACACCATATATTTT. Translating it yields CASTYRGPGNTIYF.

The CDR3 nucleotides are TGTGCCAGCAGTTTTTCGGGACAGCCCCAGCATTTT. The encoded protein is CASSFSGQPQHF. The chain joins TRBV12-3 or TRBV12-4 to TRBJ1-5, with D hard to call. The CDR3 runs 12 residues. The germline V and J ends were trimmed by 3 bases and 7 bases, with 7 bases remaining between them.

Turning to this clone: The junction differs from germline at one of its ends, possibly a read error. V is TRBV5-1 and J is TRBJ2-5; no clear D. CDR1 and CDR2 from the germline V gene are SGHRS and YFSETQ. The CDR3 is made up of 12 amino acids. DNA for the CDR3: TGCGCCAGCAGGGGCCCTCAAGGGACCCAGTACTTC. This codes for CASRGPQGTQYF.

J is TRBJ2-2 and V is TRBV2; D remains ambiguous. The germline CDR1 and CDR2 sequences are SNHLY and FYNNEI. This CDR3 has 15 residues. The V gene lost 4 bases and the J gene lost 0 bases, with 9 bases spanning the gap. The CDR3 region is CASSVFRSNTGELFF. The CDR3 DNA follows: TGTGCCAGCAGTGTTTTCAGATCGAACACCGGGGAGCTGTTTTTT. Complete variable domain (other parts from reference TRBV2 and TRBJ2-2): EPEVTQTPSHQVTQMGQEVILRCVPISNHLYFYWYRQILGQKVEFLVSFYNNEISEKSEIFDDQFSVERPDGSNFTLKIRSTKLEDSAMYFCASSVFRSNTGELFFGEGSRLTVL.

The chain carries TRBV7-2 and TRBJ1-5; 7 bases match TRBD1. The junction had 6 bases not matched to a gene; V was cut back by 1 base and J by 3 bases. The CDR3 extends over 16 amino acids. Germline assignment: CDR1 SGHTA and CDR2 FQGNSA. Here the CDR3 reads CASSLVRGGLNQPQHF. The CDR3 region has the DNA TGTGCCAGCAGCTTAGTGAGAGGGGGCCTCAATCAGCCCCAGCATTTT.

The chain has TRBV29-1 and TRBJ1-2; possible D gene TRBD1, 5 bases. The CDR3 sequence is 11 residues long. The V end lost 7 bases, the J end lost 5 bases, and 11 bases lay between the germline ends. Germline V gives CDR1 SQVTM, CDR2 ANQGSEA. Here the CDR3 reads CSATRGYGYTF. The CDR3 coding sequence is TGCAGCGCAACCCGGGGGTATGGCTACACCTTC.

The chain is built from TRBV2 and TRBJ1-5; perhaps TRBD1 as D (5 bases). V was pared by 6 bases and J by 7 bases, with 10 bases between. This CDR3 is 12 amino acids long. Germline loops: CDR1 SNHLY, CDR2 FYNNEI. CDR3 in DNA: TGTGCCAGCAGAAGGGGAGGCCAGCCCCAGCATTTT. It is translated as CASRRGGQPQHF.

In this sample, this clone turned up once. The chain links TRBV7-9 to TRBJ2-5; 7 bases agree with TRBD1. Germline-derived CDR1 and CDR2 are SEHNR and FQNEAQ (reference sequence). J lost 5 bases, V lost 5 bases, and 14 bases had no gene match. The CDR3 runs to 16 residues. The CDR3, as DNA: TGTGCCAGCAGCCTACAGGGGCGAATGGACGGGGAGACCCAGTACTTC. Amino acids: CASSLQGRMDGETQYF.

The gene calls are TRBV18 and TRBJ1-3; no reliable D call. The CDR3 has 16 amino acids. Germline V gene data show CDR1 as KGHSH and CDR2 as LQKENI. V was pared by 2 bases and J by 4 bases, with 15 bases between. CDR3 coding DNA: TGTGCCAGCTCACCAAGCGGACCCGCGGGCGGAAACACCATATATTTT. It codes for CASSPSGPAGGNTIYF.

The V and J genes are TRBV29-1 and TRBJ1-4, with TRBD1 matching over 9 bases. This CDR3 has 13 amino acids. The junction had 5 bases not matched to a gene; V was cut back by 3 bases and J by 9 bases. CDR1 and CDR2 from the germline V gene are SQVTM and ANQGSEA. The CDR3 bases are TGCAGCGTTGACGTGGGACAGGGAAAAAAACTGTTTTTT. Its protein is CSVDVGQGKKLFF. Combining the CDR3 with reference TRBV29-1 and TRBJ1-4 gives the whole variable domain SAVISQKPSRDICQRGTSLTIQCQVDSQVTMMFWYRQQPGQSLTLIATANQGSEATYESGFVIDKFPISRPNLTFSTLTVSNMSPEDSSIYLCSVDVGQGKKLFFGSGTQLSVL.

CDR3 region: CSVAGQLTGELFF. The DNA of the CDR3 is TGCAGCGTTGCGGGACAACTCACCGGGGAGCTGTTTTTT. The chain combines TRBV29-1 with TRBJ2-2, with a weak D call TRBD1 (6 bases). Trimming took off 4 bases at V and 4 bases at J, with 10 bases between the two ends. The CDR3 spans 13 residues. The V gene's germline CDR1 is SQVTM and CDR2 ANQGSEA.

The chain couples TRBV5-4 to TRBJ1-4; a weak D match, TRBD1 (6 bases). With 4 bases removed from V and 3 bases from J, the gap between germline ends came to 13 bases. Germline-derived CDR1 and CDR2 are SGHNT and YYREEE (reference sequence). CDR3 length: 15 residues. DNA of the CDR3: TGTGCCAGCAGCCCAAGAAAGGGGGCTAATGAAAAACTGTTTTTT. It translates to CASSPRKGANEKLFF.

The chain recombines TRBV11-2 with TRBJ2-7, with 11 bases that match TRBD2. The CDR3 loop spans 16 amino acids. Germline V gene lookup returns CDR1 SGHAT and CDR2 FQNNGV. V shed 1 base and J 2 bases; nucleotides not matched to a gene: 4. DNA for the CDR3: TGTGCCAGCAGCTTAGTCACTAGCGGGAGTCCCTACGAGCAGTACTTC. Protein: CASSLVTSGSPYEQYF. Together with reference TRBV11-2 and TRBJ2-7, the CDR3 gives the full variable domain: EAGVAQSPRYKIIEKRQSVAFWCNPISGHATLYWYQQILGQGPKLLIQFQNNGVVDDSQLPKDRFSAERLKGVDSTLKIQPAKLEDSAVYLCASSLVTSGSPYEQYFGPGTRLTVT.

V usage is TRBV5-4 and J usage is TRBJ2-5; the D gene is possibly TRBD2 (6 bases). Germline CDR1 SGHNT, CDR2 YYREEE (reference sequence). The CDR3 has 13 amino acids. Trimming pared 0 bases from V and 5 bases from J, leaving 8 bases between. The CDR3 nucleotides are TGTGCCAGCAGCTTGGGGGGGGTGGAGACCCAGTACTTC. This gives the protein CASSLGGVETQYF.

V and J are TRBV27 and TRBJ2-1; 12 bases are a match to TRBD2. With 5 bases clipped from V and 7 bases from J, the junction kept 9 bases outside the gene matches. CDR3 length equals 16 residues. Germline V lookup: CDR1 MNHEY, CDR2 SMNVEV (reference sequence). Here the CDR3 reads CASSPILAGGWNEQFF. CDR3 coding DNA: TGTGCCAGCAGTCCTATTCTAGCGGGAGGGTGGAATGAGCAGTTCTTC.

The chain links TRBV14 to TRBJ2-1; 8 nucleotides line up with TRBD1. V gave up 0 bases and J gave up 0 bases; unmatched junction bases: 7. The CDR3 covers 18 residues. Germline V gene sequence: CDR1 SGHDN, CDR2 FVKESK. CDR3 nucleotide sequence: TGTGCCAGCAGCCAAGATGCGTCACAGGGGGTCTCCTACAATGAGCAGTTCTTC. Amino acid sequence: CASSQDASQGVSYNEQFF.